This T cell receptor (beta chain) was identified in a study of blood T cell repertoires in COVID-19. Study-level background: From the United States, Italy and Spain came samples of acute and convalescent COVID-19. Nucleic acid was either cDNA or gDNA, and it came from T cells, B-cell-depleted T cells, or PBMCs.

This CDR3 region has 15 residues. V shed 5 bases and J 5 bases; nucleotides not matched to a gene: 4. In germline, CDR1 is SGHVS, CDR2 FQNEAQ. As originally analysed: For nucleated cells, counts were estimated from reference gene primer amplification. TCRdb's table, derived via immunoSEQ multiplex PCR, lists solely in-frame clones and lacks some. V and J calls and clone size follow that table, whereas D and trimming were derived from the DNA. Of 53,000 or so clones in the sample, more than 85% are singletons; the top ten hold 2.5% to 3.5%. The chain has TRBV7-8 and TRBJ1-5; TRBD1 aligns across 12 bases. The sequence came from a human donor in a cohort sampled during active COVID-19. Sample: peripheral blood. This chain's CDR3 is CASSQGQGAYQPQHF. The DNA of the CDR3 is TGTGCCAGCAGCCAGGGACAGGGGGCCTATCAGCCCCAGCATTTT. Based on the CDR3 plus reference TRBV7-8 and TRBJ1-5, the full variable domain is GAGVSQSPRYKVAKRGQDVALRCDPISGHVSLFWYQQALGQGPEFLTYFQNEAQLDKSGLPSDRFFAERPEGSVSTLKIQRTQQEDSAVYLCASSQGQGAYQPQHFGDGTRLSIL.